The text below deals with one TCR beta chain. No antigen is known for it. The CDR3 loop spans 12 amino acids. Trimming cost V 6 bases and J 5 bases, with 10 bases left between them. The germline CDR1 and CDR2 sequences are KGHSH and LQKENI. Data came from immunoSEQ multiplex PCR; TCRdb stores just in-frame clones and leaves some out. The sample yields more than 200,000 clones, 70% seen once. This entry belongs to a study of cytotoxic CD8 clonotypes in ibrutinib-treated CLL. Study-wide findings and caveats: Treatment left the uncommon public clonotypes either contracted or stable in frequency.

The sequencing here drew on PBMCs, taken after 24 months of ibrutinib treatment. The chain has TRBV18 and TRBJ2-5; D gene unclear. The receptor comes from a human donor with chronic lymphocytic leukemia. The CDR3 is CASSVLSETQYF. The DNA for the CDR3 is TGTGCCAGCTCTGTTCTTTCCGAGACCCAGTACTTC.